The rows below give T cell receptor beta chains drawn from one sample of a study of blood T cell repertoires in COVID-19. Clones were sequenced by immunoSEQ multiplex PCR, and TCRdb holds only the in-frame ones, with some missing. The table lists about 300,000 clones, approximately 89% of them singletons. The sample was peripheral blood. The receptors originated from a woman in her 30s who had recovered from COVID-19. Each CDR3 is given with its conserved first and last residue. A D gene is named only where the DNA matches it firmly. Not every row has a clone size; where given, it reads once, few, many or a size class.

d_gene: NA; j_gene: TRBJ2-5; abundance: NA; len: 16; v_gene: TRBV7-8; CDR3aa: CASSPARGLYQETQYF; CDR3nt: TGTGCCAGCAGCCCCGCCCGCGGGCTGTACCAAGAGACCCAGTACTTC
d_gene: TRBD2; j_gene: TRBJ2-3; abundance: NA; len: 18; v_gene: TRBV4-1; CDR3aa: CASSHPLAGGRRADTQYF; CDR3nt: TGCGCCAGCAGCCACCCTCTAGCGGGGGGGCGACGGGCAGATACGCAGTATTTT
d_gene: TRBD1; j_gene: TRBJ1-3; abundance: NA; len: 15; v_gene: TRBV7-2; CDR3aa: CASSLDRGRGNTIYF; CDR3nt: TGTGCCAGCAGCCTGGACAGGGGGCGCGGAAACACCATATATTTT
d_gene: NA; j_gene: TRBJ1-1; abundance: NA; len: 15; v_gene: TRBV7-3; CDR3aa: CASSIPSRDKGGAFF; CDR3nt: TGTGCCAGCAGCATCCCTAGCCGGGACAAAGGAGGAGCTTTCTTT
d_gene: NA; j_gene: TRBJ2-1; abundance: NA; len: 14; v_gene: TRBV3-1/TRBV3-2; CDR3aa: CASSQGATSNEQFF; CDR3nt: TGTGCCAGCAGCCAAGGGGCGACAAGTAATGAGCAGTTCTTC
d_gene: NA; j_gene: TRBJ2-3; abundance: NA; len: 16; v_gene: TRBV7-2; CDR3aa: CASSPITRALLNTQYF; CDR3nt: TGTGCCAGCAGCCCGATTACTAGAGCCCTCCTGAATACGCAGTATTTT
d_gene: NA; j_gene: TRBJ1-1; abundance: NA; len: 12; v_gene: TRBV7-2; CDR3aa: CASQLGPTEAFF; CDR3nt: TGTGCCAGCCAGCTTGGGCCGACTGAAGCTTTCTTT
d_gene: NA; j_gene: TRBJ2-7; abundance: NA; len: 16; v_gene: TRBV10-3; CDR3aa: CAISESRTDSSFEQYF; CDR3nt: TGTGCCATCAGTGAGAGTAGGACAGATTCCTCCTTCGAGCAGTACTTC
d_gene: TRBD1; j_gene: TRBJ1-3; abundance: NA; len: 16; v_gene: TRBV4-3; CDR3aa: CASSRTGQGNGNTIYF; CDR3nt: TGCGCCAGCAGCCGGACGGGACAGGGGAACGGAAACACCATATATTTT
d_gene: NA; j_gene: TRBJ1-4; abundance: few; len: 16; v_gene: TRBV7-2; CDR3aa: CASSLGSGMGREKLFF; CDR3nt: TGTGCCAGCAGCTTAGGGTCGGGGATGGGTCGTGAAAAACTGTTTTTT
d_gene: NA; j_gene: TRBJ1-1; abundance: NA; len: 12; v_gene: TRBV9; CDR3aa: CASGRLNTEAFF; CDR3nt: TGTGCCAGCGGACGACTAAACACTGAAGCTTTCTTT
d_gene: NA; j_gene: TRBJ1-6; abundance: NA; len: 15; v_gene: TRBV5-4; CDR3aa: CASSLGTTINSPLHF; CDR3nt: TGTGCCAGCAGCCTCGGGACAACCATTAATTCACCCCTCCACTTT
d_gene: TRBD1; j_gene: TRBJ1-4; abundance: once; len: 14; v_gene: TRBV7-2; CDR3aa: CASSFGQGNEKLFF; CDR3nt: TGTGCCAGCAGCTTCGGACAGGGTAATGAAAAACTGTTTTTT
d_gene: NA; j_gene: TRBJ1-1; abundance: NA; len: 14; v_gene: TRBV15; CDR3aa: CATSRGLENTEAFF; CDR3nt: TGTGCCACCAGCAGAGGTTTAGAGAACACTGAAGCTTTCTTT
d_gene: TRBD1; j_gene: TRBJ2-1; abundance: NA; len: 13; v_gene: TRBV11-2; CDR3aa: CASSVDRGHEQFF; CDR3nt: TGTGCCAGCAGCGTGGACAGGGGCCATGAGCAGTTCTTC
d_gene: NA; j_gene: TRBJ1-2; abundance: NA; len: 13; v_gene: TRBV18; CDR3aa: CASSPVPGDGYTF; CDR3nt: TGTGCCAGCTCACCGGTACCCGGGGATGGCTACACCTTC
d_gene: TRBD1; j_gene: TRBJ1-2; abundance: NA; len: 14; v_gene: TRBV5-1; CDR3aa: CASSLQGGLYGYTF; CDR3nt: TGCGCCAGCAGCCTACAGGGGGGACTCTATGGCTACACCTTC
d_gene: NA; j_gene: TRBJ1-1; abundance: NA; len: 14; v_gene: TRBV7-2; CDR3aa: CASSLAQGNTEAFF; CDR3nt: TGTGCCAGCAGCTTAGCGCAGGGGAACACTGAAGCTTTCTTT
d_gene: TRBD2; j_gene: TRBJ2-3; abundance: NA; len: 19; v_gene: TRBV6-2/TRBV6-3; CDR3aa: CASSPGTSGAHPTTDTQYF; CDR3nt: TGTGCCAGCAGTCCCGGGACTAGCGGGGCGCACCCCACCACAGATACGCAGTATTTT
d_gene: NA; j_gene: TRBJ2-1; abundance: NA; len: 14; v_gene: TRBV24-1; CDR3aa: CATRPPGQDNEQFF; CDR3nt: TGTGCCACCAGACCCCCGGGACAAGACAATGAGCAGTTCTTC
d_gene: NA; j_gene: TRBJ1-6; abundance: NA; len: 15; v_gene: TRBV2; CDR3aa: CATRKLTVDNSPLHF; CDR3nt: TGTGCCACCCGAAAACTGACAGTTGATAATTCACCCCTCCACTTT
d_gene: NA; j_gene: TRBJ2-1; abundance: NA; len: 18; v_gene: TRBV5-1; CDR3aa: CASSFHSTRGAFYNEQFF; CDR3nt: TGCGCCAGCAGCTTCCACTCAACTCGGGGGGCCTTCTACAATGAGCAGTTCTTC
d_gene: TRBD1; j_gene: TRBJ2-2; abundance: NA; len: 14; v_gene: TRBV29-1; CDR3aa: CSVGRQGAVGELFF; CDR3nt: TGCAGCGTTGGAAGACAGGGGGCGGTCGGGGAGCTGTTTTTT